In this sample, the clone carrying this T cell receptor (beta chain) turned up once. Its antigen is unidentified. A clone one base away is much larger, so this may be a read error. The entry originates in a study of shared clonotypes between healthy human individuals. Study in general: CD4 naive and memory got three plates each, CD8 naive two, CD8 memory one. The study's findings and limits: Relative to memory subsets, naive subsets generally showed larger estimated richness. Tissue TCR repertoires likely differ from these blood-only repertoires.

This CDR3 region has 15 residues. CDR1 is MGHRA and CDR2 is YSYEKL in the germline V gene. The table came from immunoSEQ multiplex PCR; TCRdb's copy has only in-frame clones and leaves some out. The sample records roughly 2 million clones, over 85% being singletons. The material sequenced was naive CD4+ T cells sorted from blood. Subset of the sample: CD45RA+ positively selected. V is TRBV4-1 and J is TRBJ2-7; the match to TRBD1 covers 9 bases. The TCR comes from a man younger than 30 in good health. The CDR3 region has the DNA TGCGCCAGCAGCCAACCCAGGGACAGGGCTGGCGAGCAGCACTTC. Encoded protein: CASSQPRDRAGEQHF.